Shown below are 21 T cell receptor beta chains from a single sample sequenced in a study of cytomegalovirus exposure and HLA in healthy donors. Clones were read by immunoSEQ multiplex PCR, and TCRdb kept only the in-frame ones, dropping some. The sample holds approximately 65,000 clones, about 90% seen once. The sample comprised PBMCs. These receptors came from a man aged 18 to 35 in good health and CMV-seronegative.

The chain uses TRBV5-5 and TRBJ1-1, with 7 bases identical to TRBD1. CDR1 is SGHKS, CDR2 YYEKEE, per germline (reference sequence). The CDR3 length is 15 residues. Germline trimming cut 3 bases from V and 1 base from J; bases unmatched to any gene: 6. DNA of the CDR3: TGTGCCAGCAGCTCGCAAGGGACAGCGAACACTGAAGCTTTCTTT. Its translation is CASSSQGTANTEAFF.

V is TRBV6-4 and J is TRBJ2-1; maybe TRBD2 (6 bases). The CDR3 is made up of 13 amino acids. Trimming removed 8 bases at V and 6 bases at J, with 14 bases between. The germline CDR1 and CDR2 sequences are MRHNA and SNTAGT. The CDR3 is CASFLGGANEQFF. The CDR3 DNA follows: TGTGCCAGCTTTCTTGGCGGGGCCAATGAGCAGTTCTTC.

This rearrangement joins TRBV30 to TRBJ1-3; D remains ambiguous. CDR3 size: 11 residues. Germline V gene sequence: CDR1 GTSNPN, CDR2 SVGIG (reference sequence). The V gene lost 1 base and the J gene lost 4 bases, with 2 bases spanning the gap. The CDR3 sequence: CAWSAGNTIYF. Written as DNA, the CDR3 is TGTGCCTGGAGTGCAGGAAACACCATATATTTT.

This chain's CDR3 is CASSQDQGVAYEQYF. The CDR3, as DNA: TGCGCCAGCAGCCAAGACCAGGGGGTGGCCTACGAGCAGTACTTC. This rearrangement joins TRBV4-3 to TRBJ2-7, with 7 bases fitting TRBD1. V was pared by 0 bases and J by 2 bases, with 4 bases of the junction left unmatched. Germline V gene lookup returns CDR1 LGHNA and CDR2 YSLEER. The CDR3 is 15 residues long.

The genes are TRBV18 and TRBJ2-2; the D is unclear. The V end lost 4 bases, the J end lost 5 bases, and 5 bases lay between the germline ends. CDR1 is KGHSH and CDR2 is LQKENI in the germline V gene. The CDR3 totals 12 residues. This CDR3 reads CASSQQTGELFF. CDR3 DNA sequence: TGTGCCAGCTCACAACAAACCGGGGAGCTGTTTTTT.

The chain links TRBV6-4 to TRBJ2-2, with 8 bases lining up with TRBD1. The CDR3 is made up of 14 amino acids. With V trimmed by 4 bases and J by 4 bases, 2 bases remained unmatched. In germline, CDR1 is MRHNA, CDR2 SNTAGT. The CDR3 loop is CASSGQGTTGELFF. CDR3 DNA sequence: TGTGCCAGCAGTGGACAGGGGACCACCGGGGAGCTGTTTTTT.

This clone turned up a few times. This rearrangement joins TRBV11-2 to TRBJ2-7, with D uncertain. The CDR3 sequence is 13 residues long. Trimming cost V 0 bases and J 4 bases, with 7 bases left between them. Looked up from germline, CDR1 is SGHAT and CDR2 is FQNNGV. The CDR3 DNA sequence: TGTGCCAGCAGCTTAGATTGGAGATACGAGCAGTACTTC. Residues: CASSLDWRYEQYF.

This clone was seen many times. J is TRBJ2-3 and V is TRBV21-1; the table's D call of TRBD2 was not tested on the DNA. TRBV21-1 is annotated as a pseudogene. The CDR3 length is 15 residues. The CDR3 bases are TGTGCCAGCACCTGGGAGGGGGTCAGCACAGATACGCAGTATTTT. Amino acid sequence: CASTWEGVSTDTQYF.

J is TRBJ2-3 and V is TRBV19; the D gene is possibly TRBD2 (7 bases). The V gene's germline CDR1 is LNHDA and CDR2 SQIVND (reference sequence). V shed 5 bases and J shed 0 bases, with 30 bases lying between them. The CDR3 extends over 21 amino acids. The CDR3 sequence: CASSLLFPSGRGVASTDTQYF. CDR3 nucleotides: TGTGCCAGTAGTCTCCTCTTCCCTAGCGGAAGGGGGGTGGCTAGCACAGATACGCAGTATTTT.

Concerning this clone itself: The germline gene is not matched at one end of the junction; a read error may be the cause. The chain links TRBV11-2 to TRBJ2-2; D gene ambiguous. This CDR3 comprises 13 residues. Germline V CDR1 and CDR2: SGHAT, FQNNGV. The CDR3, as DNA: TGTGCCAGCAGCCTAGAGTGGAGCGGGGAGCTGTTTTTT. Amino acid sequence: CASSLEWSGELFF.

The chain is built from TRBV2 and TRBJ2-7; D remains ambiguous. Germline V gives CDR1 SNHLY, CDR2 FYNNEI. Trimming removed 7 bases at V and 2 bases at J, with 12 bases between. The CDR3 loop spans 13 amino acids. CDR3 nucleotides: TGTGCCAGCAAGACTCATACAACCTACGAGCAGTACTTC. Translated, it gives CASKTHTTYEQYF.

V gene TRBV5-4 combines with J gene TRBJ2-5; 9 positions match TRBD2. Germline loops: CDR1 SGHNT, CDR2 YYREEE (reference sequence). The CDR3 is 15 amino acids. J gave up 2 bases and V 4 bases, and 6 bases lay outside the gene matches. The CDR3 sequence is CASSLTSGAQETQYF. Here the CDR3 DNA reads TGTGCCAGCAGCCTGACTAGCGGAGCACAAGAGACCCAGTACTTC.

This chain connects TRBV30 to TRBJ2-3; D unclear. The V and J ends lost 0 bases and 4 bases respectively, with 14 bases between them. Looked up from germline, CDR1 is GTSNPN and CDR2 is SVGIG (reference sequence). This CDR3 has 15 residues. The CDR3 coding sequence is TGTGCCTGGAGTGTAATATCAGGTTTAGCAGATACGCAGTATTTT. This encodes CAWSVISGLADTQYF.

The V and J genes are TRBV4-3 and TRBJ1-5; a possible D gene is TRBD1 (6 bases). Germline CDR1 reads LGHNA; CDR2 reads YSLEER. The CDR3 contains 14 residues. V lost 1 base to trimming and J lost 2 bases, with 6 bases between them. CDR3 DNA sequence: TGCGCCAGCAGCCAAGGACAGGGCAATCAGCCCCAGCATTTT. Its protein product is CASSQGQGNQPQHF.

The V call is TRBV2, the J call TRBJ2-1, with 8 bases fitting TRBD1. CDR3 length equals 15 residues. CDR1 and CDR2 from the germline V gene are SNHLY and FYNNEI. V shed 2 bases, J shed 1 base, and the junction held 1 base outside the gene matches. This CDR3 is CASSEWTGSYNEQFF. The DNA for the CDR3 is TGTGCCAGCAGTGAATGGACAGGGTCCTACAATGAGCAGTTCTTC.

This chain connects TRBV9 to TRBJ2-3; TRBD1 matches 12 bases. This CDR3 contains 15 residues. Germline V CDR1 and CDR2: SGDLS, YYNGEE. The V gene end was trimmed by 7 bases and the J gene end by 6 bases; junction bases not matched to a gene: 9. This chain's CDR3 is CASGGRDRGLDTQYF. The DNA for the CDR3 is TGTGCCAGCGGCGGCCGGGACAGGGGGCTTGATACGCAGTATTTT.

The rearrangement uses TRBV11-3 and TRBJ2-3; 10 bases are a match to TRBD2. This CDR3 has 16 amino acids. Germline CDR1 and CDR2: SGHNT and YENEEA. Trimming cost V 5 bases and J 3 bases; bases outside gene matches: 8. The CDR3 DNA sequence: TGTGCCAGCAGCCGCTGGACTAGCGGAAGTACAGATACGCAGTATTTT. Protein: CASSRWTSGSTDTQYF.

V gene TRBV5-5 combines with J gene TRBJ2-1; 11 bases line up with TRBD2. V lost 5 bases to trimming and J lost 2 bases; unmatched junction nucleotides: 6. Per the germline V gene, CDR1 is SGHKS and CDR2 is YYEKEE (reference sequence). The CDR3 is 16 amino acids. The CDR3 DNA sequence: TGTGCCAGCAGGTATGGACTAGCGGGCGCCTACAATGAGCAGTTCTTC. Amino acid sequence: CASRYGLAGAYNEQFF. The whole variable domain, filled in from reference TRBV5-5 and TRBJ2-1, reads DAGVTQSPTHLIKTRGQQVTLRCSPISGHKSVSWYQQVLGQGPQFIFQYYEKEERGRGNFPDRFSARQFPNYSSELNVNALLLGDSALYLCASRYGLAGAYNEQFFGPGTRLTVL.

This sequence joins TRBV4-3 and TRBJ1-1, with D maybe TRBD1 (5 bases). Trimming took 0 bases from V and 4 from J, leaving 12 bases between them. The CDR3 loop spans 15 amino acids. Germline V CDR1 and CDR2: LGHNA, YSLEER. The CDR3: CASSQDRIGVTEAFF. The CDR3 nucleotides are TGCGCCAGCAGCCAAGATAGAATAGGGGTCACTGAAGCTTTCTTT.

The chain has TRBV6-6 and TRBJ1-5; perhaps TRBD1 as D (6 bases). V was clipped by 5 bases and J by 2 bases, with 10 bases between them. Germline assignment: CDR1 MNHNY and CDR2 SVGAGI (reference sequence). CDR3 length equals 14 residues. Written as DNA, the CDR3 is TGTGCCAGCAGTCGGCGACAGGGCAATCAGCCCCAGCATTTT. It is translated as CASSRRQGNQPQHF.

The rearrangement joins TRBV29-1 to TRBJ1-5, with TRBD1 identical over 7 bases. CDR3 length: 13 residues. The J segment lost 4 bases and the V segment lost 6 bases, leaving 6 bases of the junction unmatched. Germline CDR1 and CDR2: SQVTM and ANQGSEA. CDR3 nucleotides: TGCAGCGTACGGACAGGCGAAAATCAGCCCCAGCATTTT. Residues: CSVRTGENQPQHF.